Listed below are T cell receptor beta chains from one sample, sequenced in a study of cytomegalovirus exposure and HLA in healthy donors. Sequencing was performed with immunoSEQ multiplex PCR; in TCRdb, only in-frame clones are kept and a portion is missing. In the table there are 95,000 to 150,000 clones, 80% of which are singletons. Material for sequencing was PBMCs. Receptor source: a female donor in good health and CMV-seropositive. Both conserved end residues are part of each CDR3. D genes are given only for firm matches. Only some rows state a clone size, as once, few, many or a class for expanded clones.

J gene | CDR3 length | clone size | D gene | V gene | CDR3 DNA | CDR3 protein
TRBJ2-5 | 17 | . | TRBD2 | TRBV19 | TGTGCCAGTAGTACCGTAGGCCTAGCGGGGGATCAAGAGACCCAGTACTTC | CASSTVGLAGDQETQYF
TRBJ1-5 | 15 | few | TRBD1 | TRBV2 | TGTGCCAGCAGACTGGACAGGGGGGTGAATCAGCCCCAGCATTTT | CASRLDRGVNQPQHF
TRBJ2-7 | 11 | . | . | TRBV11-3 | TGTGCCAGCAGCCAGGGGAACGAGCAGTACTTC | CASSQGNEQYF
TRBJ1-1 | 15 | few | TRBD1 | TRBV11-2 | TGTGCCAGCAGCTTGAGGGGGCAGATGAACACTGAAGCTTTCTTT | CASSLRGQMNTEAFF
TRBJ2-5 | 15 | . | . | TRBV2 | TGTGCCAGCAGTCTACTACGCATACCTCAAGAGACCCAGTACTTC | CASSLLRIPQETQYF
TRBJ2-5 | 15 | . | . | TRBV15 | TGTGCCACCAGCAGAGATTATACAGGGAGCGAGACCCAGTACTTC | CATSRDYTGSETQYF
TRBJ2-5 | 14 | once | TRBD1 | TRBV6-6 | TGTGCCAGCACATCTGCGGTTCAAAGGGGGCCCCAGTACTTC | CASTSAVQRGPQYF
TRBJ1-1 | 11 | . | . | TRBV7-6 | TGTGCCAGCAGGTCGGGAACTGAAGCTTTCTTT | CASRSGTEAFF
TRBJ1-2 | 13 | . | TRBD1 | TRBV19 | TGTGCCAGTAGTCCGGACAGGAGATTTGGCTACACCTTC | CASSPDRRFGYTF
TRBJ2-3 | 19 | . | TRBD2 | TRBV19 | TGTGCCAGTAGTATAGCGGGCAGCGGGGGCCGGTATCCCACAGATACGCAGTATTTT | CASSIAGSGGRYPTDTQYF
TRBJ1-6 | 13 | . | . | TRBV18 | TGTGCCAGCTCCCAGGACAGCGATTCACCCCTCCACTTT | CASSQDSDSPLHF
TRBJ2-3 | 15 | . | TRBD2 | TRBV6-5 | TGTGCCAGCAGTTACGTTAGCGGGAACACAGATACGCAGTATTTT | CASSYVSGNTDTQYF
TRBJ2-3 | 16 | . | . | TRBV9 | TGTGCCAGCAGCGCCCAGGGGGGCTGGGGCACAGATACGCAGTATTTT | CASSAQGGWGTDTQYF
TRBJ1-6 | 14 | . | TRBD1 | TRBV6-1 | TGTGCCAGCCATAGGGGACAGGGGGCGTTCACCCTCCACTTT | CASHRGQGAFTLHF
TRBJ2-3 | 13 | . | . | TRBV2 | TGTGCCATAGGGACTCGACGTGCAGATACGCAGTATTTT | CAIGTRRADTQYF
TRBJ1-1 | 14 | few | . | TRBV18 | TGTGCCAGCTCACCTAGGTTGGCGGGCACTGAAGCTTTCTTT | CASSPRLAGTEAFF
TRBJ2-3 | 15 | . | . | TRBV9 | TGTGCCAGCAGCTGGGGGGTGGAAGAGACAGATACGCAGTATTTT | CASSWGVEETDTQYF
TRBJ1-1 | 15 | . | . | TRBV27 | TGTGCCAGCAGTTACTCCACGGGGGGATACACTGAAGCTTTCTTT | CASSYSTGGYTEAFF
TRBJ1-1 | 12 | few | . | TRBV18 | TGTGCCAGTTCCGGAGGGAACACTGAAGCTTTCTTT | CASSGGNTEAFF
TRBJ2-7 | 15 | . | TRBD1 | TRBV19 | TGTGCCAGTAGTGTAACAGGGGCGGGCGGACTCGAGCAGTACTTC | CASSVTGAGGLEQYF
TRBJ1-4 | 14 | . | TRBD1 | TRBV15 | TGTGCCACCAGCCACACAGGGGGCAATGAAAAACTGTTTTTT | CATSHTGGNEKLFF
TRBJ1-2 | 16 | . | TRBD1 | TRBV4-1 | TGCGCCAGCAGCCGAGAGACAGGGGCTCGTAACTATGGCTACACCTTC | CASSRETGARNYGYTF
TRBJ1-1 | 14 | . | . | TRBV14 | TGTGCCAGCAGCCGGACTCTCGGGGGTACTGAAGCTTTCTTT | CASSRTLGGTEAFF
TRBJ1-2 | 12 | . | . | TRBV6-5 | TGTGCCAGCAGAAGCGCTTCCTTGGGCTACACCTTC | CASRSASLGYTF
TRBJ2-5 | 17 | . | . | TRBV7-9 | TGTTCCAGCAGCTTAGCGTCAATCGAGGGGACACAAGAGACCCAGTACTTC | CSSSLASIEGTQETQYF
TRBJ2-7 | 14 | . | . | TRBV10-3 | TGTGCCATCAGTGAGAGCCCTTCTCTGCGGGAGCAGTACTTC | CAISESPSLREQYF
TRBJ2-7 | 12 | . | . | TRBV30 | TGTGCAAGTGGCCTAGAAGGTTACGAGCAGTACTTC | CASGLEGYEQYF
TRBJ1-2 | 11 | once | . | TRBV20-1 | TGCAGTGCTTTCTTTAACTATGGCTACACCTTC | CSAFFNYGYTF
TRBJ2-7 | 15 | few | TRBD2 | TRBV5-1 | TGCGCCAGCAGCCCACTAGCGGGGGGGCCCGACGAGCAGTACTTC | CASSPLAGGPDEQYF
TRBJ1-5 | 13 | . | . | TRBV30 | TGTGCCTGGAGTGTATCCCGAGATCAGCCCCAGCATTTT | CAWSVSRDQPQHF
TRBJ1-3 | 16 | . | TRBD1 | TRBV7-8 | TGTGCCAGCAGCTCTCCGGGACAGGGGACGGGAAACACCATATATTTT | CASSSPGQGTGNTIYF
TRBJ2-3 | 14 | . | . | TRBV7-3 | TGTGCCAGCAGCTTAAGGGCTAGCACAGATACGCAGTATTTT | CASSLRASTDTQYF
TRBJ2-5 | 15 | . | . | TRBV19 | TGTGCCAGTAGTGGAGCTATCGAGCCGATGGAGACCCAGTACTTC | CASSGAIEPMETQYF
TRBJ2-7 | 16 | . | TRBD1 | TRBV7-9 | TGTGCCAGCAGCCCAACACCGGGACAGAGAGCCTACGAGCAGTACTTC | CASSPTPGQRAYEQYF
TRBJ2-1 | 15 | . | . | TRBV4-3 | TGCGCCAGCAGCCAAGCTGCTAGCTCCTACAATGAGCAGTTCTTC | CASSQAASSYNEQFF
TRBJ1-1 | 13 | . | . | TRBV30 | TGTGCCTGGAGTGTCCAAGATTTTCAGGAAGCTTTCTTT | CAWSVQDFQEAFF
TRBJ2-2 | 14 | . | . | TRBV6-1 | TGTGCCAGCAGTGAACGGGGGGCCGCCGGGGAGCTGTTTTTT | CASSERGAAGELFF
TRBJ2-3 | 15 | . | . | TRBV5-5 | TGTGCCAGCAGGAGAAATCCCTCCGGCACAGATACGCAGTATTTT | CASRRNPSGTDTQYF
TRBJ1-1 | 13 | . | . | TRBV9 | TGTGCCAGCAGCCTTACGGGGGGGACTGAAGCTTTCTTT | CASSLTGGTEAFF
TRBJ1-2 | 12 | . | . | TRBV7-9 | TGTGCCAGCAGCTTAGAGGGGTGGGGCTACACCTTC | CASSLEGWGYTF
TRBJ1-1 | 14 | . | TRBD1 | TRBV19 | TGTGCCAGTATCAAAGGGGGCGAGTCCACTGAAGCTTTCTTT | CASIKGGESTEAFF